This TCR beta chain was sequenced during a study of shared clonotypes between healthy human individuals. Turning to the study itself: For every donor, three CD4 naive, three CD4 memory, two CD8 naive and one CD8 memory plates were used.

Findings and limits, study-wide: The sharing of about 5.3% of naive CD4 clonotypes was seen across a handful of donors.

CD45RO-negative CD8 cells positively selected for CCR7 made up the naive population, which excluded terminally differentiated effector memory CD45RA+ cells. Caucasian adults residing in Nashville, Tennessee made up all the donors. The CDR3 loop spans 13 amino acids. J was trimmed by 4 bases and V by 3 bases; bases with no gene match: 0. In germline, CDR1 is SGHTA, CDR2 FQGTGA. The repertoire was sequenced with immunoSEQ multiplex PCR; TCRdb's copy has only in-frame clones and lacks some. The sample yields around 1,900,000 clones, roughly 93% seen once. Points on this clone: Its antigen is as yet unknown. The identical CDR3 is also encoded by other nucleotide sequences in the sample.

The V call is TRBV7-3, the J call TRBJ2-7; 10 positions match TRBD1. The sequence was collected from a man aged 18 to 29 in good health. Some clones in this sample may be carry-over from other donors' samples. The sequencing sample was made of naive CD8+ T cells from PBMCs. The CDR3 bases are TGTGCCAGCAGCTTGGACAGGGGGTACGAGCAGTACTTC. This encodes CASSLDRGYEQYF.